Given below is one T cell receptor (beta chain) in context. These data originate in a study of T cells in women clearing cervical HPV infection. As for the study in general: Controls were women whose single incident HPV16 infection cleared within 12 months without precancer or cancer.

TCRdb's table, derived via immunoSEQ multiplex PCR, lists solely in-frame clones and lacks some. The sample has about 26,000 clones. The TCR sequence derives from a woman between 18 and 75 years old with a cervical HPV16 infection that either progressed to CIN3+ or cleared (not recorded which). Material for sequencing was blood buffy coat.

The CDR3 loop reads CSVDGRKWGETQYF. The covered CDR3 bases are TGCAGCGTTGACGGGCGGAAATGGGGGGAGACG. The rearrangement joins TRBV29-1 to TRBJ2-3; possible D gene TRBD2, 6 bases. The missing CDR3 end, 3 residues past where the read stops, is filled in from the germline J gene. The CDR3 has 14 residues. The germline CDR1 and CDR2 sequences are SQVTM and ANQGSEA.